What follows are 17 T cell receptor beta chains derived from one specimen sequenced in a study of OX40 agonist ivuxolimab in advanced cancers. TCRdb's table, derived via immunoSEQ multiplex PCR, lists solely in-frame clones and lacks some. The table has tens of thousands of clones, approximately 86% seen once. The input for sequencing was CD4+ or CD8+ T cells sorted from blood, taken in a trial of the OX40 agonist ivuxolimab. The receptors shown here come from an adult with an advanced solid tumor such as melanoma, head and neck, liver or kidney cancer.

The count of this clone is one. V gene TRBV5-1 combines with J gene TRBJ2-2; maybe TRBD1 (6 bases). CDR1 is SGHRS and CDR2 is YFSETQ in the germline V gene. The V and J ends lost 5 bases and 3 bases respectively, with 17 bases between them. The CDR3 totals 16 residues. This CDR3 reads CASSSGRAGDTGELFF. In DNA, the CDR3 is TGCGCCAGCAGTTCGGGCAGGGCAGGGGACACCGGGGAGCTGTTTTTT.

The chain carries TRBV6-1 and TRBJ1-5; tentative D call: TRBD1 (6 bases). The CDR3 contains 17 residues. Germline values: CDR1 MNHNS, CDR2 SASEGT. Trimming cost V 4 bases and J 3 bases, with 19 bases left between them. CDR3 in amino acids: CASSALGGLGLNQPQHF. The CDR3 DNA is TGTGCCAGCAGTGCACTAGGGGGACTCGGCCTCAATCAGCCCCAGCATTTT.

This chain uses TRBV30 with TRBJ2-6; D may correspond to TRBD1 or TRBD2 (5 bases each). Germline values: CDR1 GTSNPN, CDR2 SVGIG (reference sequence). The CDR3 runs to 15 residues. V lost 2 bases and J 0 bases, leaving 8 bases between the germline ends. DNA of the CDR3: TGTGCCTGGAGTTGGGGGAGCTCTGGGGCCAACGTCCTGACTTTC. This translates into CAWSWGSSGANVLTF. Looking up the rest from reference TRBV30 and TRBJ2-6 gives the full variable domain: SQTIHQWPATLVQPVGSPLSLECTVEGTSNPNLYWYRQAAGRGLQLLFYSVGIGQISSEVPQNLSASRPQDRQFILSSKKLLLSDSGFYLCAWSWGSSGANVLTFGAGSRLTVL.

Points on this clone: An end of the junction differs from the germline gene, which may be a read error. The chain couples TRBV10-3 to TRBJ2-7; D might be TRBD2 (5 bases). CDR3 length: 11 residues. CDR1 and CDR2 from the germline V gene are ENHRY and SYGVKD. The DNA of the CDR3 is TGTGCCATCAGTAAGTCGGGGGAGCAGTACTTC. Residues: CAISKSGEQYF.

Only one count was recorded for this clone. The chain uses TRBV5-1 and TRBJ2-1; TRBD2 matches 9 bases. J lost 8 bases, V lost 3 bases, and 12 bases had no gene match. Germline CDR1 reads SGHRS; CDR2 reads YFSETQ. The CDR3 runs to 16 residues. CDR3 protein: CASSYSSGLAMYEQFF. In DNA, the CDR3 is TGCGCCAGCAGCTACTCTTCGGGACTAGCAATGTATGAGCAGTTCTTC.

The chain employs TRBV9 and TRBJ2-5; 10 bases agree with TRBD2. The CDR3 spans 16 residues. The J segment lost 4 bases and the V segment lost 0 bases, leaving 6 bases of the junction unmatched. CDR1 and CDR2 (germline): SGDLS, YYNGEE. The CDR3 is CASSVAGLAGAETQYF. For the CDR3, the DNA is TGTGCCAGCAGCGTAGCGGGGCTAGCGGGAGCAGAGACCCAGTACTTC.

The V call is TRBV28, the J call TRBJ2-1; no firm D call. Trimming took off 5 bases at V and 3 bases at J, with 11 bases between the two ends. This CDR3 comprises 14 residues. CDR1 is MDHEN and CDR2 is SYDVKM in the germline V gene. The CDR3: CASSPPTDYNEQFF. DNA of the CDR3: TGTGCCAGCAGTCCGCCGACGGACTACAATGAGCAGTTCTTC.

The chain links TRBV5-1 to TRBJ2-7; TRBD1 matches at 7 bases. The CDR3 runs to 13 residues. Germline V gene sequence: CDR1 SGHRS, CDR2 YFSETQ. Trimming cost V 7 bases and J 2 bases; bases outside gene matches: 6. DNA for the CDR3: TGCGCCAGCGCCCGGGACAGAGCCTACGAGCAGTACTTC. Translated: CASARDRAYEQYF.

V usage is TRBV30 and J usage is TRBJ1-4, with TRBD1 matching 8 bases. The CDR3 consists of 13 residues. Losses at the gene ends were 3 bases for V and 5 bases for J; bases not matched to a gene: 2. CDR1 and CDR2 (germline): GTSNPN, SVGIG (reference sequence). The CDR3 DNA sequence: TGTGCCTGGAGCCGACAGGGGAATGAAAAACTGTTTTTT. Encoded protein: CAWSRQGNEKLFF.

The chain carries TRBV7-9 and TRBJ2-5; D perhaps matches TRBD2 (5 bases). Germline-derived CDR1 and CDR2 are SEHNR and FQNEAQ (reference sequence). V lost 5 bases and J 5 bases, leaving 12 bases between the germline ends. The CDR3 length is 13 residues. The CDR3 spells CASSPPSSETQYF. CDR3 bases: TGTGCCAGCAGCCCTCCTAGCTCCGAGACCCAGTACTTC.

The chain employs TRBV6-6 and TRBJ1-4; tentative D call: TRBD1 (6 bases). Germline V lookup: CDR1 MNHNY, CDR2 SVGAGI (reference sequence). V dropped 3 bases and J dropped 8 bases, with 19 bases sitting between them. The CDR3 totals 16 residues. Here the CDR3 DNA reads TGTGCCAGCAGTTATAGCCAGGGGTTGGCGGGGGAAAAACTGTTTTTT. Its protein is CASSYSQGLAGEKLFF.

The CDR3 DNA follows: TGTGCCAGCAGCCCGATCGGACAGGGGGATAATTCACCCCTCCACTTT. Protein: CASSPIGQGDNSPLHF. V and J are TRBV7-9 and TRBJ1-6, with 10 bases aligning to TRBD1. CDR3 length: 16 residues. Germline-derived CDR1 and CDR2 are SEHNR and FQNEAQ (reference sequence). Trimming removed 5 bases from V and 5 bases from J; junction bases left unmatched: 6. Combining the CDR3 with reference TRBV7-9 and TRBJ1-6 gives the whole variable domain DTGVSQNPRHKITKRGQNVTFRCDPISEHNRLYWYRQTLGQGPEFLTYFQNEAQLEKSRLLSDRFSAERPKGSFSTLEIQRTEQGDSAMYLCASSPIGQGDNSPLHFGNGTRLTVT.

The chain joins TRBV10-3 to TRBJ1-1; D gene uncertain. V lost 1 base and J 7 bases, leaving 7 bases between the germline ends. Germline V gene data show CDR1 as ENHRY and CDR2 as SYGVKD. This CDR3 contains 12 residues. DNA for the CDR3: TGTGCCATCAGTGAGTTGGCAGTTGAAGCTTTCTTT. Translating it yields CAISELAVEAFF.

The genes are TRBV18 and TRBJ2-1; the D gene is possibly TRBD1 (6 bases). Germline V lookup: CDR1 KGHSH, CDR2 LQKENI. The V and J ends lost 2 bases and 0 bases respectively, with 8 bases between them. The CDR3 is 15 amino acids. The CDR3 bases are TGTGCCAGCTCACCAAAGGACAGCTCCTACAATGAGCAGTTCTTC. Residues: CASSPKDSSYNEQFF.

The rearrangement uses TRBV28 and TRBJ2-5; tentative D call: TRBD2 (9 bases). The CDR3 sequence is 17 residues long. Germline CDR1 reads MDHEN; CDR2 reads SYDVKM. The germline V and J ends were trimmed by 5 bases and 4 bases, with 23 bases remaining between them. The CDR3 region has the DNA TGTGCCAGCAGTCAGGGGGCGTTAGCGGGAGTGAGAGAGACCCAGTACTTC. It encodes CASSQGALAGVRETQYF.

The chain combines TRBV7-5 with TRBJ1-1; TRBD1, as called in the table, went unchecked against the DNA. TRBV7-5 is classified as a pseudogene. This CDR3 has 16 residues. The CDR3 sequence is CARSLGVRGRHTEAFF. CDR3 in DNA: TGTGCCAGAAGCTTAGGGGTCAGGGGGCGACACACTGAAGCTTTCTTT.

As DNA, the CDR3 is TGTGCCAGCACCGAAAGCGGGAGAGAGTACGAGCAGTACTTC. Translating gives CASTESGREYEQYF. The chain couples TRBV6-5 to TRBJ2-7; 8 nucleotides line up with TRBD2. The CDR3 runs 14 residues. J gave up 4 bases and V 7 bases, and 9 bases lay outside the gene matches. CDR1 is MNHEY and CDR2 is SVGAGI in the germline V gene.